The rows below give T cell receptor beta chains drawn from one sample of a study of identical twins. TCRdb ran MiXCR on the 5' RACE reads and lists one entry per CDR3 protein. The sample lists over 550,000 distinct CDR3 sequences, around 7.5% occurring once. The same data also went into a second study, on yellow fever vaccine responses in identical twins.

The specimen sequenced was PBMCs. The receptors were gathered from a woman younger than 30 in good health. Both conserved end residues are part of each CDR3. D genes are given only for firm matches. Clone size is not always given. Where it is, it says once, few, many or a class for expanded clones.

CDR3 protein: CASSPRRTAYYEQYF
CDR3 DNA: TGCGCCAGCAGCCCTAGGAGGACAGCCTACTACGAGCAGTACTTC
V gene: TRBV5-1
J gene: TRBJ2-7
clone size: NA
D gene: NA

CDR3 protein: CASSSGQAGNTIYF
CDR3 DNA: TGTGCCAGCAGTTCCGGACAGGCTGGAAACACCATATATTTT
V gene: TRBV6-5
J gene: TRBJ1-3
clone size: many
D gene: TRBD1

CDR3 protein: CATSRWGGELFF
CDR3 DNA: TGTGCCACCAGCAGGTGGGGCGGAGAGCTGTTTTTT
V gene: TRBV15
J gene: TRBJ2-2
clone size: many
D gene: NA

CDR3 protein: CSATPTPGQAYTDTQYF
CDR3 DNA: TGCAGTGCTACCCCTACACCGGGACAGGCATACACAGATACGCAGTATTTT
V gene: TRBV20-1
J gene: TRBJ2-3
clone size: NA
D gene: TRBD1

CDR3 protein: CASSLTRGGYNEQFF
CDR3 DNA: TGTGCCAGCAGCCTTACACGGGGGGGTTACAATGAGCAGTTCTTC
V gene: TRBV12-3/TRBV12-4
J gene: TRBJ2-1
clone size: many
D gene: TRBD2

CDR3 protein: CSAAAGRGYGYTF
CDR3 DNA: TGCAGTGCTGCGGCCGGTCGGGGCTATGGCTACACCTTC
V gene: TRBV20-1
J gene: TRBJ1-2
clone size: few
D gene: NA

CDR3 protein: CASSLRLDGYTF
CDR3 DNA: TGTGCCAGCAGTTTAAGGCTCGATGGCTACACCTTC
V gene: TRBV12-3/TRBV12-4
J gene: TRBJ1-2
clone size: NA
D gene: NA

CDR3 protein: CASRFRGPPNTGELFF
CDR3 DNA: TGTGCCAGCAGGTTCAGGGGGCCCCCGAACACCGGGGAGCTGTTTTTT
V gene: TRBV6-1
J gene: TRBJ2-2
clone size: few
D gene: TRBD1

CDR3 protein: CASSLGTGNEKLFF
CDR3 DNA: TGTGCCAGCAGTTTGGGGACAGGAAATGAAAAACTGTTTTTT
V gene: TRBV12-3/TRBV12-4
J gene: TRBJ1-4
clone size: many
D gene: TRBD1

CDR3 protein: CATSGGPSNYGYTF
CDR3 DNA: TGTGCCACCAGTGGCGGGCCGTCAAACTATGGCTACACCTTC
V gene: TRBV24-1
J gene: TRBJ1-2
clone size: many
D gene: NA

CDR3 protein: CASSLTPGAHEQYF
CDR3 DNA: TGCGCCAGCAGCTTGACTCCGGGGGCCCACGAGCAGTACTTC
V gene: TRBV5-1
J gene: TRBJ2-7
clone size: few
D gene: NA

CDR3 protein: CASSLFPQAPDTQYF
CDR3 DNA: TGTGCCAGCTCACTCTTTCCGCAGGCTCCAGATACGCAGTATTTT
V gene: TRBV18
J gene: TRBJ2-3
clone size: many
D gene: NA

CDR3 protein: CASSFPRQGGTEAFF
CDR3 DNA: TGTGCCAGCAGTTTCCCGCGACAGGGAGGCACTGAAGCTTTCTTT
V gene: TRBV12-3/TRBV12-4
J gene: TRBJ1-1
clone size: many
D gene: TRBD1

CDR3 protein: CASTSPIF
CDR3 DNA: TGTGCCAGCACCAGCCCGATCTTC
V gene: TRBV9
J gene: TRBJ2-1
clone size: few
D gene: NA

CDR3 protein: CASSQDNRVLTNYGYTF
CDR3 DNA: TGTGCCAGCAGCCAAGACAACAGGGTTCTGACTAACTATGGCTACACCTTC
V gene: TRBV14
J gene: TRBJ1-2
clone size: NA
D gene: NA

CDR3 protein: CAISDGPNVLTF
CDR3 DNA: TGTGCCATCAGTGATGGGCCGAACGTCCTGACTTTC
V gene: TRBV10-3
J gene: TRBJ2-6
clone size: few
D gene: NA

CDR3 protein: CASSLSGTGGRNEQFF
CDR3 DNA: TGTGCCAGCAGTTTATCCGGGACAGGGGGAAGGAATGAGCAGTTCTTC
V gene: TRBV28
J gene: TRBJ2-1
clone size: many
D gene: TRBD1

CDR3 protein: CASSVGAGGGYEQYF
CDR3 DNA: TGTGCCAGCAGCGTAGGGGCAGGGGGGGGATACGAGCAGTACTTC
V gene: TRBV9
J gene: TRBJ2-7
clone size: few
D gene: NA

CDR3 protein: CASIIRDTASGANVLTF
CDR3 DNA: TGTGCCAGCATTATCCGGGATACAGCCTCTGGGGCCAACGTCCTGACTTTC
V gene: TRBV12-3/TRBV12-4
J gene: TRBJ2-6
clone size: NA
D gene: NA

CDR3 protein: CASSQVSLLAYNEQFF
CDR3 DNA: TGTGCCAGCAGCCAAGTTTCCCTATTGGCGTACAATGAGCAGTTCTTC
V gene: TRBV3-1
J gene: TRBJ2-1
clone size: NA
D gene: NA

CDR3 protein: CSALMELTDTQYF
CDR3 DNA: TGCAGCGCCCTGATGGAACTCACAGATACGCAGTATTTT
V gene: TRBV29-1
J gene: TRBJ2-3
clone size: NA
D gene: NA

CDR3 protein: CASSYSRLTASTDTQYF
CDR3 DNA: TGTGCCAGCAGTTACTCGCGATTAACGGCTAGCACAGATACGCAGTATTTT
V gene: TRBV6-5
J gene: TRBJ2-3
clone size: NA
D gene: NA

CDR3 protein: CASSLSPDPGWKGANVLTF
CDR3 DNA: TGTGCCAGCAGTTTATCGCCGGACCCGGGCTGGAAAGGGGCCAACGTCCTGACTTTC
V gene: TRBV27
J gene: TRBJ2-6
clone size: few
D gene: NA

CDR3 protein: CSVAIWDRGSTNYGYTF
CDR3 DNA: TGCAGCGTTGCTATTTGGGACAGGGGGTCAACTAACTATGGCTACACCTTC
V gene: TRBV29-1
J gene: TRBJ1-2
clone size: many
D gene: TRBD1

CDR3 protein: CASSLTGAGVRTGELFF
CDR3 DNA: TGCGCCAGCAGCTTGACAGGGGCCGGGGTCCGCACCGGGGAGCTGTTTTTT
V gene: TRBV5-1
J gene: TRBJ2-2
clone size: few
D gene: TRBD1

CDR3 protein: CASSQELEVSGANVLTF
CDR3 DNA: TGCGCCAGCAGCCAAGAGTTAGAGGTGTCTGGGGCCAACGTCCTGACTTTC
V gene: TRBV4-1
J gene: TRBJ2-6
clone size: NA
D gene: NA

CDR3 protein: CASSPTSGEDTQYF
CDR3 DNA: TGCGCCAGCAGCCCGACTAGCGGGGAAGATACGCAGTATTTT
V gene: TRBV4-1
J gene: TRBJ2-3
clone size: NA
D gene: TRBD2

CDR3 protein: CSATRTSGRVGGTGELFF
CDR3 DNA: TGCAGTGCTACCAGGACTAGCGGGAGGGTAGGGGGAACCGGGGAGCTGTTTTTT
V gene: TRBV20-1
J gene: TRBJ2-2
clone size: NA
D gene: TRBD2

CDR3 protein: CAISELGSGSGLTQYF
CDR3 DNA: TGTGCCATCAGTGAGTTAGGTAGCGGGAGTGGATTGACGCAGTATTTT
V gene: TRBV10-3
J gene: TRBJ2-3
clone size: NA
D gene: TRBD2

CDR3 protein: CASSIRTGGNEKLFF
CDR3 DNA: TGTGCCAGCAGCATTCGGACAGGGGGCAATGAAAAACTGTTTTTT
V gene: TRBV7-9
J gene: TRBJ1-4
clone size: few
D gene: TRBD1

CDR3 protein: CASSFSPGQINYGYTF
CDR3 DNA: TGTGCCAGCAGCTTCTCCCCGGGACAGATTAACTATGGCTACACCTTC
V gene: TRBV12-3/TRBV12-4
J gene: TRBJ1-2
clone size: few
D gene: TRBD1

CDR3 protein: CSVEPPPKNTEAFF
CDR3 DNA: TGCAGCGTTGAACCCCCACCTAAGAACACTGAAGCTTTCTTT
V gene: TRBV29-1
J gene: TRBJ1-1
clone size: many
D gene: NA

CDR3 protein: CAFSVGLAGGWAGELFF
CDR3 DNA: TGTGCCTTCAGTGTGGGACTAGCGGGAGGATGGGCCGGGGAGCTGTTTTTT
V gene: TRBV3-1
J gene: TRBJ2-2
clone size: NA
D gene: TRBD2

CDR3 protein: CASSRTSGSQETQYF
CDR3 DNA: TGCGCCAGCAGCAGGACTAGCGGGAGTCAAGAGACCCAGTACTTC
V gene: TRBV5-1
J gene: TRBJ2-5
clone size: many
D gene: TRBD2

CDR3 protein: CASSLIPPTGGPMLQFF
CDR3 DNA: TGTGCCAGCAGCTTAATCCCACCGACGGGGGGGCCTATGTTGCAGTTCTTC
V gene: TRBV7-7
J gene: TRBJ2-1
clone size: few
D gene: TRBD2

CDR3 protein: CSARAPPGVIHSPLHF
CDR3 DNA: TGCAGTGCTAGAGCGCCACCGGGAGTCATTCATTCACCCCTCCACTTT
V gene: TRBV20-1
J gene: TRBJ1-6
clone size: NA
D gene: NA

CDR3 protein: CATSDPGLAGEYEQYF
CDR3 DNA: TGTGCCACCAGTGACCCCGGACTAGCGGGAGAATACGAGCAGTACTTC
V gene: TRBV24-1
J gene: TRBJ2-7
clone size: few
D gene: TRBD2

CDR3 protein: CASSLEASLSSGNTIYF
CDR3 DNA: TGCGCCAGCAGCTTGGAGGCCTCACTTAGCTCTGGAAACACCATATATTTT
V gene: TRBV5-1
J gene: TRBJ1-3
clone size: many
D gene: NA

CDR3 protein: CASSLRDGVAKNIQYF
CDR3 DNA: TGCGCCAGCAGCCTACGGGACGGGGTAGCCAAAAACATTCAGTACTTC
V gene: TRBV5-1
J gene: TRBJ2-4
clone size: many
D gene: NA

CDR3 protein: CAMPGQGMDYYGYTF
CDR3 DNA: TGTGCCATGCCCGGACAGGGGATGGACTACTATGGCTACACCTTC
V gene: TRBV4-2
J gene: TRBJ1-2
clone size: few
D gene: TRBD1

CDR3 protein: CASSEQAVAGELFF
CDR3 DNA: TGTGCCAGCAGTGAACAGGCTGTGGCCGGGGAGCTGTTTTTT
V gene: TRBV6-4
J gene: TRBJ2-2
clone size: NA
D gene: NA

CDR3 protein: CSARQGGPVSEQFF
CDR3 DNA: TGCAGTGCTAGACAAGGCGGGCCCGTGAGTGAGCAGTTCTTC
V gene: TRBV20-1
J gene: TRBJ2-1
clone size: NA
D gene: NA

CDR3 protein: CASSIEMGQIYGYTF
CDR3 DNA: TGTGCCAGTAGTATAGAAATGGGACAGATCTATGGCTACACCTTC
V gene: TRBV19
J gene: TRBJ1-2
clone size: NA
D gene: TRBD1

CDR3 protein: CASSPGWGVKQPQHF
CDR3 DNA: TGTGCCAGCAGTCCCGGGTGGGGGGTTAAGCAGCCCCAGCATTTT
V gene: TRBV27
J gene: TRBJ1-5
clone size: many
D gene: NA

CDR3 protein: CASSFPPYYEQYF
CDR3 DNA: TGCGCCAGCAGCTTTCCACCTTACTACGAGCAGTACTTC
V gene: TRBV5-1
J gene: TRBJ2-7
clone size: many
D gene: NA

CDR3 protein: CSGKAGGGYNEQFF
CDR3 DNA: TGCAGTGGGAAAGCTGGCGGGGGTTACAATGAGCAGTTCTTC
V gene: TRBV20-1
J gene: TRBJ2-1
clone size: few
D gene: TRBD2

CDR3 protein: CASSQEEGNFAEAFF
CDR3 DNA: TGCGCCAGCAGCCAAGAAGAAGGGAATTTCGCTGAAGCTTTCTTT
V gene: TRBV4-1
J gene: TRBJ1-1
clone size: many
D gene: NA

CDR3 protein: CASSQLTGMISSYNEQFF
CDR3 DNA: TGCGCCAGCAGCCAACTTACAGGGATGATAAGCTCCTACAATGAGCAGTTCTTC
V gene: TRBV4-1
J gene: TRBJ2-1
clone size: few
D gene: NA

CDR3 protein: CASSEHSGTSNYF
CDR3 DNA: TGTGCCAGCAGCGAACACTCCGGGACTAGCAATTACTTC
V gene: TRBV11-2
J gene: TRBJ2-7
clone size: NA
D gene: TRBD2

CDR3 protein: CASSPQGSTEAFF
CDR3 DNA: TGTGCCAGCAGTCCCCAGGGGAGCACTGAAGCTTTCTTT
V gene: TRBV6-1
J gene: TRBJ1-1
clone size: few
D gene: NA

CDR3 protein: CASSHNAGANTGELFF
CDR3 DNA: TGTGCCAGCAGCCATAATGCGGGCGCGAACACCGGGGAGCTGTTTTTT
V gene: TRBV12-3/TRBV12-4
J gene: TRBJ2-2
clone size: many
D gene: NA